Listed below are T cell receptor beta chains from one sample, sequenced in a study of cytomegalovirus exposure and HLA in healthy donors. The protocol was immunoSEQ multiplex PCR, while the TCRdb copy is restricted to in-frame clones and leaves out a portion. This sample's table reports about 140,000 clones. The sequenced sample consisted of PBMCs. The source is a male donor in good health and CMV-seronegative. CDR3s leave out the opening cysteine and the closing phenylalanine or tryptophan. A D gene is named only where the DNA matches it firmly.

d_call	v_call	j_call	cdr3_aa
TRBD2	TRBV9	TRBJ2-7	ASSPFGGRASEQY
TRBD1	TRBV7-8	TRBJ2-1	ASSSRRGQASYNEQF
-	TRBV19	TRBJ1-2	ASSPTQTPRGTYGYT
-	TRBV4-1	TRBJ1-1	ASSQAEGVRGTEAF
-	TRBV5-1	TRBJ1-1	ASSSWSQGPTEAF
-	TRBV4-3	TRBJ2-1	ASSQDRSGNEQF
-	TRBV2	TRBJ1-1	ASSALGPEAF
TRBD1	TRBV19	TRBJ1-5	ASGTGGDQPQH
TRBD1	TRBV28	TRBJ1-2	ASSFLGQGLFSGGYT
-	TRBV7-9	TRBJ1-1	ASSLSQVMNTEAF
-	TRBV6-1	TRBJ2-7	ASSRGFGADYEQY
-	TRBV30	TRBJ2-5	AWSVLWEVTQY
TRBD1	TRBV18	TRBJ1-5	ASSPSDRVLGNQPQH
-	TRBV5-4	TRBJ2-6	ASSTRSDSGANVLT
-	TRBV5-6	TRBJ1-6	ASSFGGSGSPLH
TRBD2	TRBV7-9	TRBJ2-4	ASSLNGRGNIQY
-	TRBV7-9	TRBJ1-4	ASSAQGIVF
TRBD1	TRBV18	TRBJ1-1	ASSTGGFTEAF
TRBD1	TRBV10-3	TRBJ1-5	ATSQGASEVQPQH
-	TRBV7-2	TRBJ2-1	ASRSGILYNEQF
-	TRBV2	TRBJ1-1	ASSERYDRVNTEAF
-	TRBV6-1	TRBJ1-6	ASTPDRSASIS
-	TRBV30	TRBJ1-5	AWSNGGNQPQH
TRBD2	TRBV5-4	TRBJ2-1	ASSLGGLAGEKF
-	TRBV19	TRBJ2-3	ASSIGRDRTDTQY
-	TRBV7-2	TRBJ2-3	ASSLGQASTDTQY
-	TRBV5-4	TRBJ2-2	ASSTGAAKTGELF
TRBD1	TRBV19	TRBJ1-4	ASSPQGEANEKLF
-	TRBV6-1	TRBJ2-1	ASSEQVNEQF
-	TRBV29-1	TRBJ2-7	SVTLLSPSHEQY
TRBD2	TRBV19	TRBJ2-2	ASTSGSVIGELF
TRBD1	TRBV27	TRBJ2-7	ASSEYWDSSYEQY
TRBD2	TRBV4-1	TRBJ2-3	ASSSLAGGPDTQY
TRBD2	TRBV10-3	TRBJ2-7	AISESTGGPYEQY
TRBD1	TRBV2	TRBJ1-5	ASSARDSSYSNQPQH
-	TRBV18	TRBJ2-4	ASSPVFDRLAKNIQY
TRBD2	TRBV29-1	TRBJ2-5	SVEAETSGALLIQETQY
-	TRBV5-5	TRBJ1-4	AVAGVLNEKLF
-	TRBV4-2	TRBJ2-3	ASSQVSGAASDTQY
-	TRBV19	TRBJ2-2	ASRSTGELF
TRBD1	TRBV2	TRBJ1-1	ARRTGKNTEAF